This record concerns one T cell receptor (beta chain) sequence. The antigen it recognizes is unknown. Per-base qualities were not stored, and no clone one base away is much larger. These data are taken from a study of blood T cell repertoires in COVID-19 (dated by TCRdb to 2019 to 2021). Regarding the study in general: Samples covering the acute and convalescent phases of COVID-19 were provided by collaborators in the United States, Italy and Spain. The material from the prospective study consisted of cDNA or gDNA derived from T cells, B-cell-depleted T cells, or PBMCs. Deeply sampled blood TCRbeta repertoires from subjects exposed to, actively infected with, or recovered from COVID-19 were included in the dataset. The repertoires were made available in a free public database intended to serve as a resource for research on the immune response to SARS-CoV-2. Samples came from the ongoing ImmuneRACE study (first 160 participants) plus 1,254 subjects from 6 global collaborators. A de-identified subject ID, COVID-19 status, age in years and sex were almost always included in the sample metadata. Where available, HLA class I and class II types were taken from metadata supplied by the sample provider and were not determined by assay-based typing. Study-wide conclusions, independent of this receptor: The amount of clinical and demographic metadata varied by source and participant and was provided uncurated.

Enrolling through a virtual design, the prospective study's participants ranged in age from roughly 18 to 95 years and lived across 20 to 25 United States geographic areas. In the prospective study, cohorts were assigned on the basis of participant-reported clinical history obtained from a screening survey and a study questionnaire. ImmuneRACE Cohort 3 recovered participants were defined by two consecutive negative NP/OP PCR tests, healthcare professional clearance, or symptom resolution. Mobile phlebotomists in the prospective study collected whole blood, serum and a nasopharyngeal or oropharyngeal swab from every participant. Prospective study participants could optionally give additional blood draws and questionnaires over an approximately two-month period. Blood samples from the prospective study were shipped frozen or at room temperature prior to DNA extraction. The immunoSEQ Assay, a bias-controlled multiplex PCR, was used to amplify TCRbeta CDR3 regions from genomic DNA. The study's processing was this. Within the assay, amplification of reference gene primers was used to estimate how many nucleated cells each sample contained. Sequence reads were collapsed and filtered to measure the absolute abundance of every unique TCRbeta CDR3 rearrangement. Productive Simpson clonality was computed per sample as the square root of Simpson's diversity index over productive rearrangements. TCRdb re-hosts the immuneACCESS table, in-frame sequences only. Its copies lack some clones; in the studies checked, an unresolved V gene accounts for under half of them, and the cause for the rest is not known. V and J calls and clone size are copied from that table; D and trimming were computed from the DNA. This sample comprises fewer than 350,000 clones, about nine tenths of them detected only once. 1.7% of the sample lies in the top ten.

Ends trimmed: V by 4 bases, J by 5 bases; bases unmatched to a gene: 1. Looking up the germline V gene yields CDR1 KGHSH and CDR2 LQKENI. CDR3 length: 14 amino acids, cysteine to phenylalanine. The sequence is cut down to CDR3 DNA, 42 bases in frame from base 1. The sequence came from a middle-aged woman who had recovered from COVID-19. The specimen was PBMCs or T cells enriched from blood (not recorded which). This chain is built from TRBV18 and TRBJ1-4; 10 central nucleotides agree with TRBD1. In nucleotides, the sequence is TGTGCCAGCTCACTGGACAGGGGGAATGAAAAACTGTTTTTT. Its coded protein is CASSLDRGNEKLFF.